This T cell receptor beta chain was found in a study of T-cell reconstitution after alpha-beta-depleted transplantation in children. This sample's TCRbeta library carried unique molecular identifier barcodes. In TCRdb, the PCR reads were re-called with MiXCR into one record per CDR3 protein. The sample shows about 98,000 distinct CDR3 sequences, around 7% of them seen only once. The CDR3 consists of 16 residues. The V gene's germline CDR1 is SGHTA and CDR2 FQGNSA. With V trimmed by 2 bases and J by 2 bases, 5 bases remained unmatched. This clonotype was detected many times. Antigen specificity is unknown. Whole-study results and caveats: For some patients, TCRbeta diversity was high at day 60 because of recipient T cells and thymic progenitors that survived. Reportedly, only several hundred clones from non-depleted graft cells drove alpha-beta T-cell counts at about two months. T-cell counts and diversity were attributed mostly to newly produced T cells one year after transplant.

This specimen consisted of PBMCs, obtained before TCRalphabeta/CD19-depleted stem cell transplant. V and J are TRBV7-2 and TRBJ2-5; 10 positions match TRBD2. The TCR originated in a boy aged 2 to 9 with acute lymphoblastic leukemia, due to receive a stem cell transplant. The CDR3, as DNA: TGTGCCAGCAGCTTATCGTCTAGCGGGGGTCAAGAGACCCAGTACTTC. Protein sequence: CASSLSSSGGQETQYF.